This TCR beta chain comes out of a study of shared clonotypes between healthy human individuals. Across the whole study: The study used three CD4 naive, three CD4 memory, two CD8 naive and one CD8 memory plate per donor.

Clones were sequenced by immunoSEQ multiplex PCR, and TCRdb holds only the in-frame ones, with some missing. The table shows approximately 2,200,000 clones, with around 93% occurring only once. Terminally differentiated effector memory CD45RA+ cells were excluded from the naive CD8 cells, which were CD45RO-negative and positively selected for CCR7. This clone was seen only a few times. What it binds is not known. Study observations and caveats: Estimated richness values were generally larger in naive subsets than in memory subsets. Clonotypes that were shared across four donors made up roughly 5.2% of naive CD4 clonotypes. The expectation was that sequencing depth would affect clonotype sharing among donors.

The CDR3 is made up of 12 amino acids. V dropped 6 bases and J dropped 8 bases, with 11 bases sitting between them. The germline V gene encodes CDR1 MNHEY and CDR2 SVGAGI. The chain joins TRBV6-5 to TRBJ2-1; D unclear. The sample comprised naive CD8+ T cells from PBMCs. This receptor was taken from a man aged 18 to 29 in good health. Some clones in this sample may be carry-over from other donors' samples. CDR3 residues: CASRRPYDEQFF. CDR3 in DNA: TGTGCCAGCAGACGTCCGTACGATGAGCAGTTCTTC.